The rows below give T cell receptor beta chains drawn from one sample of a study of CD8+ T cells in alopecia areata. Sequencing was performed with immunoSEQ multiplex PCR; in TCRdb, only in-frame clones are kept and a portion is missing. Altogether under 200,000 clones are present, around 59% being singletons, with the ten largest covering 14%. The sequencing here drew on CD4+ T cells sorted from blood, taken at week 24, from a patient treated with tofacitinib. Source of these receptors: a human donor with alopecia areata. Each CDR3 is given with its conserved first and last residue. The D gene is left open where the match is weak. Only part of the rows carry a size: once, few, many, or a class if the clone is expanded.

clone_size	d_call	v_call	j_call	cdr3_aa	cdr3_nt
NA	NA	TRBV6-5	TRBJ1-6	CASSYFQNSPLHF	TGTGCCAGCAGTTACTTCCAGAATTCACCCCTCCACTTT
NA	NA	TRBV6-6	TRBJ2-6	CASSLSSGANVLTF	TGTGCCAGCAGTCTGAGCTCTGGGGCCAACGTCCTGACTTTC
once	NA	TRBV9	TRBJ1-5	CASSASGARQPQHF	TGTGCCAGCAGCGCCTCCGGGGCTCGACAGCCCCAGCATTTT
NA	TRBD1	TRBV6-6	TRBJ2-3	CASSPLRDRGADTQYF	TGTGCCAGCAGTCCCCTCCGGGACAGGGGCGCAGATACGCAGTATTTT
NA	NA	TRBV2	TRBJ1-5	CASSGSGNQPQHF	TGTGCCAGCAGTGGGTCCGGGAATCAGCCCCAGCATTTT
few	TRBD1	TRBV5-1	TRBJ1-1	CASSTDTQGAVWNTEAFF	TGCGCCAGCAGCACGGATACGCAGGGGGCTGTCTGGAACACTGAAGCTTTCTTT
many	TRBD1	TRBV30	TRBJ2-7	CAWHRDRPYEQYF	TGTGCCTGGCACCGGGACAGACCCTACGAGCAGTACTTC
few	NA	TRBV29-1	TRBJ1-6	CSVTLGGEMGSPLHF	TGCAGCGTAACCCTCGGGGGAGAAATGGGGTCACCCCTCCACTTT
NA	TRBD2	TRBV5-6	TRBJ2-2	CASSTGTSRNTGELFF	TGTGCCAGCAGCACGGGGACTAGTCGGAACACCGGGGAGCTGTTTTTT
once	TRBD1	TRBV4-1	TRBJ1-2	CASSQVQGAHYGYTF	TGCGCCAGCAGCCAAGTACAGGGGGCACACTATGGCTACACCTTC
NA	TRBD1	TRBV7-2	TRBJ2-5	CASSNQGAERETQYF	TGTGCCAGCAGCAATCAGGGGGCGGAACGTGAGACCCAGTACTTC
few	TRBD2	TRBV29-1	TRBJ2-1	CSVVKRGAWNEQFF	TGCAGCGTTGTAAAGCGGGGGGCCTGGAATGAGCAGTTCTTC
NA	NA	TRBV6-5	TRBJ2-7	CASGDLEQYF	TGTGCCAGCGGCGACCTCGAGCAGTACTTC
NA	NA	TRBV18	TRBJ1-1	CASSPQGNTEAFF	TGTGCCAGCTCACCACAGGGTAACACTGAAGCTTTCTTT
NA	NA	TRBV30	TRBJ1-1	CAWTEKGLNTEAFF	TGTGCCTGGACCGAGAAGGGTCTGAACACTGAAGCTTTCTTT
NA	NA	TRBV30	TRBJ2-3	CAWRASGYTQYF	TGTGCCTGGAGGGCCTCGGGGTATACGCAGTATTTT
NA	NA	TRBV7-9	TRBJ2-4	CASSLVKVGIQYF	TGTGCCAGCAGCTTAGTGAAAGTTGGGATTCAGTACTTC
NA	NA	TRBV4-2	TRBJ1-5	CASSQDRLGQPQHF	TGTGCCAGCAGCCAAGACCGATTGGGTCAGCCCCAGCATTTT
NA	NA	TRBV5-1	TRBJ2-1	CASSLSGGSYNEQFF	TGCGCCAGCAGCTTGTCTGGGGGCTCCTACAATGAGCAGTTCTTC
NA	NA	TRBV29-1	TRBJ1-1	CSVTRDTEAFF	TGCAGCGTTACCAGGGACACTGAAGCTTTCTTT
once	TRBD2	TRBV30	TRBJ2-7	CAWRKGGTYEQYF	TGTGCCTGGAGGAAGGGAGGGACGTACGAGCAGTACTTC
few	NA	TRBV2	TRBJ1-6	CASGEGNSPLHF	TGTGCCAGCGGAGAGGGGAATTCACCCCTCCACTTT
few	TRBD1	TRBV6-5	TRBJ2-7	CASSLTGAVEQYF	TGTGCCAGCAGCCTCACAGGGGCCGTGGAGCAGTACTTC
NA	TRBD1	TRBV7-2	TRBJ2-3	CASSRDRRTGASNTQYF	TGTGCCAGCAGCCGCGACCGGAGGACAGGGGCGTCGAATACGCAGTATTTT
NA	NA	TRBV5-1	TRBJ1-1	CASSLVNTEAFF	TGCGCCAGCAGCTTAGTGAACACTGAAGCTTTCTTT
NA	NA	TRBV30	TRBJ1-2	CAFSLGGYTF	TGTGCCTTTTCTTTAGGGGGCTACACCTTC
NA	NA	TRBV7-9	TRBJ2-1	CASSLGQAWNEQFF	TGTGCCAGCAGCTTAGGCCAGGCGTGGAATGAGCAGTTCTTC
few	NA	TRBV10-3	TRBJ2-7	CAISPGPYEQYF	TGTGCCATCAGCCCGGGGCCCTACGAGCAGTACTTC